One and the same sample provided the 7 T cell receptor beta chains below, sequenced in a study of CD8 T cells in ankylosing spondylitis. Each CDR3 protein gets one entry after TCRdb re-called the 5' RACE reads with MiXCR. This sample has 100,000 to 150,000 distinct CDR3 sequences; roughly 8.8% occur once, and the top ten carry approximately 3.5%. Material: blood, either unsorted or a sorted T cell fraction (not recorded which). These receptors all come from a male donor with ankylosing spondylitis or in good health (not recorded which).

This clonotype was picked up many times. V and J are TRBV12-3 or TRBV12-4 and TRBJ2-1; 7 positions agree with TRBD2. Trimming took 5 bases from V and 7 from J; bases not matched to a gene: 11. The CDR3 runs 15 residues. CDR3 region: CASSLQSGDRNEQFF. The DNA for the CDR3 is TGTGCCAGCAGTCTGCAGAGCGGGGACCGTAATGAGCAGTTCTTC.

This clonotype was counted many times. The rearrangement joins TRBV5-1 to TRBJ2-1; 11 nucleotides agree with TRBD2. This CDR3 spans 15 amino acids. The germline gives CDR1 SGHRS, CDR2 YFSETQ. The J segment lost 7 bases and the V segment lost 9 bases, leaving 12 bases of the junction unmatched. The CDR3 region has the DNA TGCGCCACCACCACACTAGCGGGAGAATCTAATGAGCAGTTCTTC. It yields the protein CATTTLAGESNEQFF.

This clonotype was recorded many times. This chain uses TRBV6-2 or TRBV6-3 with TRBJ2-1; weak D call: TRBD1 (6 bases). Trimming shortened V by 2 bases and J by 4 bases, and 15 bases separated the two germline ends. The CDR3 is made up of 16 amino acids. Germline V lookup: CDR1 MNHEY, CDR2 SVGEGT. The CDR3 nucleotides read TGTGCCAGCAGTTACGGACAGACCGTGGGTTACAATGAGCAGTTCTTC. Translation gives CASSYGQTVGYNEQFF.

This clonotype was seen a handful of times. The gene calls are TRBV7-2 and TRBJ2-7; 7 bases align to TRBD2. Germline-derived CDR1 and CDR2 are SGHTA and FQGNSA. This CDR3 is 13 amino acids long. The ends lost 5 bases at V and 2 bases at J; junction bases unmatched: 3. This CDR3 reads CASSRGGAYEQYF. CDR3 bases: TGTGCCAGCAGCCGTGGGGGGGCCTACGAGCAGTACTTC.

There are many counts of this clonotype. The chain joins TRBV12-3 or TRBV12-4 to TRBJ1-2; D is unclear. This CDR3 spans 13 amino acids. V lost 5 bases to trimming and J lost 3 bases, with 10 bases between them. The CDR3 sequence: CASSGFLHYGYTF. As DNA, the CDR3 is TGTGCCAGCAGTGGTTTTCTCCACTATGGCTACACCTTC.

This clonotype was seen many times. This chain joins TRBV29-1 and TRBJ2-2; 7 nucleotides match TRBD2. The CDR3 is 14 amino acids. The V segment lost 6 bases and the J segment 5 bases; nucleotides outside the gene matches: 9. The germline gives CDR1 SQVTM, CDR2 ANQGSEA. CDR3 sequence reads: CSVERDLRTGELFF. CDR3 in DNA: TGCAGCGTCGAGCGGGATCTTCGAACCGGGGAGCTGTTTTTT.

The chain couples TRBV12-3 or TRBV12-4 to TRBJ2-2; 11 bases agree with TRBD1. V shed 7 bases, J shed 4 bases, and the junction held 11 bases outside the gene matches. The CDR3 has 17 residues. This CDR3 reads CASTPLPGTGGTGELFF. CDR3 in DNA: TGTGCCAGCACCCCCCTTCCCGGGACAGGGGGCACCGGGGAGCTGTTTTTT.